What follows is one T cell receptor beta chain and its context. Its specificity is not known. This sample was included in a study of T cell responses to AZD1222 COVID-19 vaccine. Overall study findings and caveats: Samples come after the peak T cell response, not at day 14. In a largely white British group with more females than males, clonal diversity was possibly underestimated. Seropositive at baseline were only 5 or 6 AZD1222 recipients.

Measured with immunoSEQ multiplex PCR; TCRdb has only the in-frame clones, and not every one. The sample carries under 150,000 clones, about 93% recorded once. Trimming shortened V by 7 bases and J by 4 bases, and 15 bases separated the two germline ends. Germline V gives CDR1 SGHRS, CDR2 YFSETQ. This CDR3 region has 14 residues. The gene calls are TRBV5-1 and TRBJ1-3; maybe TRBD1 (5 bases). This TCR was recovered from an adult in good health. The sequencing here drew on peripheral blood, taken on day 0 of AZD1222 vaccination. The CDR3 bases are TGCGCCAGCCAGTCCGGGGCAGCCGGAAACACCATATATTTT. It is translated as CASQSGAAGNTIYF.